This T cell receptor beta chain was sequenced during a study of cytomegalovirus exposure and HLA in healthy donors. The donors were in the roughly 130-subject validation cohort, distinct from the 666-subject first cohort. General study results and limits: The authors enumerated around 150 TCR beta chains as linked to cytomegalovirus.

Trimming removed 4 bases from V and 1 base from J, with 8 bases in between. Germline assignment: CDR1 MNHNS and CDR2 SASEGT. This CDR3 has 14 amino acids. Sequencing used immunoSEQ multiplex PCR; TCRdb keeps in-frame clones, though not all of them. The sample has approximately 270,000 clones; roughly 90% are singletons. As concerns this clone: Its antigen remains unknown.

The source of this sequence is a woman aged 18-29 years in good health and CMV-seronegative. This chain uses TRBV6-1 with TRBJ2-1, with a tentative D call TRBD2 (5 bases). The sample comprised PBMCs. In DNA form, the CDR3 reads TGTGCCAGCAGTGTCGGGAATTCCTACAATGAGCAGTTCTTC. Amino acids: CASSVGNSYNEQFF.